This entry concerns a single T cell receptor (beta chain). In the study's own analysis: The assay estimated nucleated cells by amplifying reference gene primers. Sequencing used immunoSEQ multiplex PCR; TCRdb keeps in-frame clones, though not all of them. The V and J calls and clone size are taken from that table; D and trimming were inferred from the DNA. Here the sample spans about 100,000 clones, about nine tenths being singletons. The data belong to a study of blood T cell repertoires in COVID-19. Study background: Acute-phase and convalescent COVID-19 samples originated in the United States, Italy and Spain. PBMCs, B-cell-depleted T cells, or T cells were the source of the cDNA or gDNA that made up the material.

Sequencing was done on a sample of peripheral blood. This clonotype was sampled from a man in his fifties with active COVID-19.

CDR3 residues: CASSSPRLAGNSRYNEQFF. CDR3 DNA sequence: TGTGCCAGCAGTTCCCCCAGACTAGCGGGTAACTCTCGGTACAATGAGCAGTTCTTC. The chain is built from TRBV27 and TRBJ2-1; 10 bases are a match to TRBD2. CDR3 length: 19 amino acids. Losses at the gene ends were 4 bases for V and 4 bases for J; bases not matched to a gene: 16. Germline V gene lookup returns CDR1 MNHEY and CDR2 SMNVEV (reference sequence).